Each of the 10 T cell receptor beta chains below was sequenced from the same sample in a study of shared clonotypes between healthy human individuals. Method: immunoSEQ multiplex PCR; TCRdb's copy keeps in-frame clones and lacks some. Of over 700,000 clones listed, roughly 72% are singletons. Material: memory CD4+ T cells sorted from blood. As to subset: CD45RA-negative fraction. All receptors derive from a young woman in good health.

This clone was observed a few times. The CDR3 DNA reads TGTGCCAGCAGCTTAGGACAGCCCAATCAGCCCCAGCATTTT. Translated, it gives CASSLGQPNQPQHF. V gene TRBV13 combines with J gene TRBJ1-5; D unclear. V was cut by 0 bases and J by 3 bases, with 6 bases left in between. The CDR3 totals 14 residues. Germline V gene data show CDR1 as PRHDT and CDR2 as FYEKMQ (reference sequence).

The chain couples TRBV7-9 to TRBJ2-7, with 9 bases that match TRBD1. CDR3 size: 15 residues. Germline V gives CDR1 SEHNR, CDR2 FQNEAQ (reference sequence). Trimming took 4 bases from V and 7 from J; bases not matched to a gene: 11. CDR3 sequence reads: CASSSGTGTSREQYF. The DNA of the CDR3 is TGTGCCAGCAGCTCGGGGACAGGGACCTCTCGAGAGCAGTACTTC.

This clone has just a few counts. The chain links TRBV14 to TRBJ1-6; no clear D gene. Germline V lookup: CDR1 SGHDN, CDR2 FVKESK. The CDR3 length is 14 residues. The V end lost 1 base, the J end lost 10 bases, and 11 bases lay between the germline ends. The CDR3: CASSQVTGISPLHF. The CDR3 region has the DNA TGTGCCAGCAGCCAAGTTACGGGGATCTCACCCCTCCACTTT.

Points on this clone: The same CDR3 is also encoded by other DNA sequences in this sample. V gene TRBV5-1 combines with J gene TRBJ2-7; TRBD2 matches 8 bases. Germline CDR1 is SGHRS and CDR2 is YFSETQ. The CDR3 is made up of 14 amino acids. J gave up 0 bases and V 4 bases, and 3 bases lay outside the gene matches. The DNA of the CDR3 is TGCGCCAGCAGCCCGGGGGGGGCCTCCTACGAGCAGTACTTC. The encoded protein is CASSPGGASYEQYF.

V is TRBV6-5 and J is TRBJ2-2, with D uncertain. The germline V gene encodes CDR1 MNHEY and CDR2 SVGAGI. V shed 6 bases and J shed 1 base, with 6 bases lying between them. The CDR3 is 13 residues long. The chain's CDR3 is CASRLGNTGELFF. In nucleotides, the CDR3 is TGTGCCAGCAGATTGGGGAACACCGGGGAGCTGTTTTTT.

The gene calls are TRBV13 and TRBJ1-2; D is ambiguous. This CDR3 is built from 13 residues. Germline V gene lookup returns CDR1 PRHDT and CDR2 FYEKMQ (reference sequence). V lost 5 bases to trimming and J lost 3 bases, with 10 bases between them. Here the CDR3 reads CASSPIADYGYTF. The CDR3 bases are TGTGCCAGCAGCCCCATAGCTGACTATGGCTACACCTTC.

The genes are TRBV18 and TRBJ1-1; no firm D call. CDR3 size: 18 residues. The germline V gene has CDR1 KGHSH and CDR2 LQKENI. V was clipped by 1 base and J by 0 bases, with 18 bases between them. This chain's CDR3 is CASSPLARLEGMNTEAFF. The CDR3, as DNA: TGTGCCAGCTCACCACTGGCGCGATTGGAGGGAATGAACACTGAAGCTTTCTTT.

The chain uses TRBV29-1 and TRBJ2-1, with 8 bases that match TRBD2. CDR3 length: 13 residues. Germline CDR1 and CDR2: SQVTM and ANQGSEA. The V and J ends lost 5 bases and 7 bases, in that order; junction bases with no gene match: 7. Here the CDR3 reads CSVKRGPHNEQFF. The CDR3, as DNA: TGCAGCGTTAAGCGGGGGCCCCATAATGAGCAGTTCTTC.

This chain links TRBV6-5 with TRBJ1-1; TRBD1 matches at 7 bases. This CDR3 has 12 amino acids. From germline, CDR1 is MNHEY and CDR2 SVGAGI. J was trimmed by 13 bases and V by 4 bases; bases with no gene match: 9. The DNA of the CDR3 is TGTGCCAGCAGTTCAGAGCCCGGACAGGATTTCTTT. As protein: CASSSEPGQDFF.

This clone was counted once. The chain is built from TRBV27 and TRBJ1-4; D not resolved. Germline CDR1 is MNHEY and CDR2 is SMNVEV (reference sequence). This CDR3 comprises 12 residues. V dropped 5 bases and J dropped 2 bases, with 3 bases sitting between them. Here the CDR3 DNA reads TGTGCCAGCAGTCCTACTAATGAAAAACTGTTTTTT. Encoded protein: CASSPTNEKLFF.